This T cell receptor beta chain was identified in a study of blood T cells in healthy people across ages. Study observations and caveats: Unknown donor CMV status possibly confounded expanded clonotype changes.

The use of a sample-barcoded 5' primer and a J-beta primer mix characterized a second PCR of about 7 to 12 cycles. MiXCR was run by TCRdb on the 5' RACE reads, yielding one entry per CDR3 protein. The sample has fewer than 2,000,000 distinct CDR3 sequences, around 42% seen once. Concerning this clonotype: Antigen unknown. One junction end disagrees with the germline gene, perhaps due to a read error.

Sample: blood. This TCR derives from a human donor in good health.

This chain's CDR3 is CAISPGSATYEQYF. CDR3 DNA: TGTGCCATCAGCCCAGGTTCCGCTACCTACGAGCAGTACTTC. The rearrangement links TRBV15 to TRBJ2-7; D is ambiguous. The CDR3 runs 14 residues. Germline V gene lookup returns CDR1 LNHNV and CDR2 YYDKDF (reference sequence).